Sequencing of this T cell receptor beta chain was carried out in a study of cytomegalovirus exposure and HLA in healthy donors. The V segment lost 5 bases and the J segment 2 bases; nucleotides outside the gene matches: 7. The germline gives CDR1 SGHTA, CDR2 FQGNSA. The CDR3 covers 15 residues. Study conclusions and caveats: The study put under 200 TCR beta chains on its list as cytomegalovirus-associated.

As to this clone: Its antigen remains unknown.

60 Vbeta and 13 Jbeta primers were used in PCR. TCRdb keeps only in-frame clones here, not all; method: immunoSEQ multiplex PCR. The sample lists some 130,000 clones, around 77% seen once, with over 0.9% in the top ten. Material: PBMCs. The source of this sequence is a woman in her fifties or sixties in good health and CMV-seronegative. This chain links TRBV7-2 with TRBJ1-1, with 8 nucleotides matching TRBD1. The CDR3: CASSLLGQGNTEAFF. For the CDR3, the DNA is TGTGCCAGCAGCCTGCTAGGACAGGGCAACACTGAAGCTTTCTTT.